One and the same sample provided the 10 T cell receptor beta chains below, sequenced in a study of cytomegalovirus exposure and HLA in healthy donors. 60 Vbeta and 13 Jbeta primers were used in PCR. Assay used: immunoSEQ multiplex PCR; TCRdb lists only in-frame clones, some missing. Of about 230,000 clones detected, roughly 90% appear once; the ten largest clones hold around 1%. Sequencing used PBMCs. These receptors were obtained from a woman between 18 and 29 years old in good health and CMV-seronegative.

The chain links TRBV6-5 to TRBJ2-2, with TRBD1 matching over 8 bases. Germline V gene lookup returns CDR1 MNHEY and CDR2 SVGAGI. The CDR3 sequence is 14 residues long. V lost 1 base and J lost 6; bases outside the gene matches: 1. Here the CDR3 DNA reads TGTGCCAGCAGTTACTGGACAGGGCCCGGGGAGCTGTTTTTT. Encoded protein: CASSYWTGPGELFF.

J is TRBJ2-1 and V is TRBV29-1; TRBD2 agrees at 8 bases. V was clipped by 3 bases and J by 8 bases; unmatched bases: 12. Germline V gene sequence: CDR1 SQVTM, CDR2 ANQGSEA. This CDR3 spans 15 amino acids. The chain's CDR3 is CSVDPRGGLLYEQFF. As DNA, the CDR3 is TGCAGCGTTGACCCTCGGGGGGGCTTACTTTATGAGCAGTTCTTC.

This chain links TRBV18 with TRBJ1-5; no clear D. The V end lost 3 bases, the J end lost 4 bases, and 13 bases lay between the germline ends. Germline V gives CDR1 KGHSH, CDR2 LQKENI. This CDR3 region has 15 residues. The CDR3 spells CASSPAVSGNQPQHF. CDR3 bases: TGTGCCAGCTCACCGGCAGTATCGGGAAATCAGCCCCAGCATTTT.

The chain employs TRBV6-5 and TRBJ2-7, with 10 bases identical to TRBD2. The CDR3 is made up of 15 amino acids. The germline V gene encodes CDR1 MNHEY and CDR2 SVGAGI. The trim removed 0 bases at V and 6 bases at J, leaving 5 bases unmatched. CDR3 sequence reads: CASSYSMIAGGEQYF. Written as DNA, the CDR3 is TGTGCCAGCAGTTACTCGATGATAGCGGGGGGCGAGCAGTACTTC.

The chain carries TRBV7-2 and TRBJ2-1, with a weak D call TRBD2 (7 bases). The germline gives CDR1 SGHTA, CDR2 FQGNSA. The V gene lost 1 base and the J gene lost 6 bases, with 13 bases spanning the gap. The CDR3 consists of 15 residues. CDR3 protein: CASSLVGGLGNEQFF. CDR3 nucleotide sequence: TGTGCCAGCAGCTTAGTCGGGGGGCTGGGCAATGAGCAGTTCTTC.

V is TRBV21-1 and J is TRBJ2-5; TRBD1 is the table's D call, not checked against the DNA. TRBV21-1 is tagged as a pseudogene. CDR3 length: 16 residues. The CDR3 sequence is CASSKPSDRGQETQYF. The CDR3, as DNA: TGTGCCAGCAGCAAACCAAGCGACAGGGGGCAAGAGACCCAGTACTTC.

The chain is built from TRBV5-1 and TRBJ1-2; 7 nucleotides match TRBD1. The V gene end was trimmed by 4 bases and the J gene end by 0 bases; junction bases not matched to a gene: 9. Germline V gene sequence: CDR1 SGHRS, CDR2 YFSETQ. The CDR3 has 16 amino acids. CDR3: CASSNRTGMTNYGYTF. CDR3 coding DNA: TGCGCCAGCAGCAATAGGACAGGAATGACTAACTATGGCTACACCTTC.

The rearrangement joins TRBV10-3 to TRBJ1-2; 7 bases fit TRBD1. Germline values: CDR1 ENHRY, CDR2 SYGVKD. The V and J ends lost 6 bases and 4 bases, in that order; junction bases with no gene match: 8. The CDR3 contains 14 residues. Here the CDR3 reads CAIRLRDSAYGYTF. The DNA of the CDR3 is TGTGCCATCAGACTCCGGGACAGCGCCTATGGCTACACCTTC.

The rearrangement uses TRBV5-4 and TRBJ2-4; TRBD2 aligns across 10 bases. Losses at the gene ends were 0 bases for V and 0 bases for J; bases not matched to a gene: 6. CDR1 is SGHNT and CDR2 is YYREEE in the germline V gene (reference sequence). The CDR3 is 18 residues long. CDR3 DNA sequence: TGTGCCAGCAGCTTGGATACTAGCGGGGAGATAGCCAAAAACATTCAGTACTTC. Translating it yields CASSLDTSGEIAKNIQYF. Full variable domain (missing parts from reference TRBV5-4 and TRBJ2-4): ETGVTQSPTHLIKTRGQQVTLRCSSQSGHNTVSWYQQALGQGPQFIFQYYREEENGRGNFPPRFSGLQFPNYSSELNVNALELDDSALYLCASSLDTSGEIAKNIQYFGAGTRLSVL.

The chain is built from TRBV5-1 and TRBJ2-2; no clear D gene. Germline V CDR1 and CDR2: SGHRS, YFSETQ. This CDR3 has 15 amino acids. Trimming stripped 3 bases from V and 5 bases from J, with 14 bases between. CDR3 DNA sequence: TGCGCCAGCAGCTCGCTGGTGGGCGATACCGGGGAGCTGTTTTTT. This gives the protein CASSSLVGDTGELFF.